Each of the 8 T cell receptor beta chains below was sequenced from the same sample in a study of cytomegalovirus exposure and HLA in healthy donors. In the PCR, 60 Vbeta and 13 Jbeta primers were used. The assay was immunoSEQ multiplex PCR, and TCRdb's table has in-frame clones only and misses some. The sample holds roughly 100,000 clones; about 77% are singletons and the top ten take 10%. The sequencing sample was made of PBMCs. The origin of the receptors is a woman under 30 in good health and CMV-seropositive.

The CDR3 reads CASSFGESGPQHF. DNA for the CDR3: TGTGCCAGCAGTTTTGGGGAGTCAGGGCCCCAGCATTTT. The chain recombines TRBV28 with TRBJ1-5; D is unresolved. The V gene lost 3 bases and the J gene lost 9 bases, with 12 bases spanning the gap. Looked up from germline, CDR1 is MDHEN and CDR2 is SYDVKM. The CDR3 length is 13 residues.

The genes are TRBV4-2 and TRBJ2-3, with a possible D match to TRBD2 (5 bases). This CDR3 is built from 15 residues. Germline CDR1 and CDR2: LGHNA and YNFKEQ. V lost 0 bases to trimming and J lost 1 base, with 8 bases between them. The CDR3 coding sequence is TGTGCCAGCAGCCAAGATCGGCGGGGCACAGATACGCAGTATTTT. This codes for CASSQDRRGTDTQYF.

This clone has a handful of counts. The V call is TRBV6-5, the J call TRBJ1-2, with 7 bases fitting TRBD1. The CDR3 sequence is 14 residues long. Trimming cost V 6 bases and J 4 bases; bases outside gene matches: 8. Germline CDR1 reads MNHEY; CDR2 reads SVGAGI. The CDR3 sequence is CASRTGLLGYGYTF. Written as DNA, the CDR3 is TGTGCCAGCAGGACAGGGTTGCTTGGCTATGGCTACACCTTC.

The rearrangement joins TRBV7-3 to TRBJ1-1; possibly TRBD1 for D (5 bases). Germline-derived CDR1 and CDR2 are SGHTA and FQGTGA. Trimming stripped 4 bases from V and 5 bases from J, with 14 bases between. The CDR3 covers 14 residues. CDR3 coding DNA: TGTGCCAGCAGCTCCGGGCAGGGCCCAACTGAAGCTTTCTTT. This sequence encodes CASSSGQGPTEAFF.

The chain is built from TRBV9 and TRBJ2-3; 9 bases agree with TRBD1. This CDR3 contains 16 residues. With 3 bases clipped from V and 2 bases from J, the junction kept 7 bases outside the gene matches. Germline-derived CDR1 and CDR2 are SGDLS and YYNGEE. In nucleotides, the CDR3 is TGTGCCAGCAGCGGAACCGGGACAGGGTTCACAGATACGCAGTATTTT. This sequence encodes CASSGTGTGFTDTQYF.

The genes are TRBV2 and TRBJ2-6; 9 bases line up with TRBD1. Germline V lookup: CDR1 SNHLY, CDR2 FYNNEI. Trimming removed 9 bases from V and 0 bases from J; junction bases left unmatched: 3. The length of the CDR3 is 15 residues. CDR3 nucleotide sequence: TGTGCCAGAGGACAGGGGCCCTCTGGGGCCAACGTCCTGACTTTC. This sequence encodes CARGQGPSGANVLTF.

V gene TRBV6-6 combines with J gene TRBJ1-2; D is uncertain. This CDR3 is 13 amino acids long. Germline values: CDR1 MNHNY, CDR2 SVGAGI (reference sequence). V was clipped by 5 bases and J by 0 bases, with 7 bases between them. CDR3 in amino acids: CASSRQANYGYTF. In DNA, the CDR3 is TGTGCCAGCAGTCGTCAGGCTAACTATGGCTACACCTTC.

The chain carries TRBV27 and TRBJ1-6, with 9 bases aligning to TRBD1. J was trimmed by 6 bases and V by 5 bases; bases with no gene match: 8. This CDR3 spans 16 amino acids. Germline CDR1 and CDR2: MNHEY and SMNVEV (reference sequence). Here the CDR3 reads CASSLQGARGNSPLHF. The DNA for the CDR3 is TGTGCCAGCAGTCTACAGGGGGCCCGTGGTAATTCACCCCTCCACTTT.